The table lists the clone carrying this T cell receptor beta chain with a few counts. Its specificity is unknown. The data stem from a study of beta chain features in type 1 diabetes. Expressed TCRB transcripts were sequenced, since all the RNA that had been isolated was reverse transcribed. The repertoire was sequenced with immunoSEQ multiplex PCR; TCRdb's copy has only in-frame clones and lacks some. The data show more than 550,000 clones, over 12% seen once. The collection from each donor was one heparinised blood draw averaging roughly 100 mL. Trimming removed 0 bases from V and 6 bases from J; junction bases left unmatched: 3. The CDR3 sequence is 16 residues long. Germline CDR1 and CDR2: SGHTA and FQGNSA. Findings of the study overall: HLA effects on TCRB rearrangement stayed unresolved here. Shortening that was moderate but significant affected the TCRB CDR3s of Type 1 diabetes patients in all four CD4+ subsets.

The chain recombines TRBV7-2 with TRBJ2-1, with 12 bases aligning to TRBD2. The sequenced sample was naive CD4+ T cells from blood. The clonotype was recovered from a man aged 18 to 29 with type 1 diabetes. The CDR3 coding sequence is TGTGCCAGCAGCTTAGCGGGGACTAGCGGGCTCAATGAGCAGTTCTTC. This codes for CASSLAGTSGLNEQFF. The entire variable domain, with the rest obtained from reference TRBV7-2 and TRBJ2-1, is as follows: GAGVSQSPSNKVTEKGKDVELRCDPISGHTALYWYRQSLGQGLEFLIYFQGNSAPDKSGLPSDRFSAERTGGSVSTLTIQRTQQEDSAVYLCASSLAGTSGLNEQFFGPGTRLTVL.